These T cell receptor beta chains were read from a single sample in a study of T cells expressing NK-cell markers. With the 5' RACE reads reprocessed, TCRdb shows one record per CDR3 protein and no DNA. There are 450,000 to 600,000 distinct CDR3 sequences in the sample, with roughly 3.4% held by the top ten. Sequencing used blood T cells: a sorted CD56 or NKG2C T cell subset, CD4+ or CD8+ T cells, or bulk PBMC T cells (not recorded which). The receptors were gathered from a young man in good health. Each CDR3 is given with its conserved first and last residue. The order of the fields is V gene, J gene, CDR3 length, CDR3 protein.

TRBV5-5	TRBJ2-5	15	CASSGTRGGQETQYF
TRBV6-4	TRBJ2-3	16	CASSDSAGESTDTQYF
TRBV18	TRBJ2-1	13	CASSTHSGGEQFF
TRBV7-2	TRBJ2-7	14	CASSLVGTASEQYF
TRBV7-3	TRBJ2-3	15	CASRLGTARTDTQYF
TRBV9	TRBJ2-5	14	CASSVTGTLGTQYF
TRBV4-2	TRBJ1-5	14	CASSQEVEVQPQHF
TRBV3-1	TRBJ2-1	15	CASSHNRDFYNEQFF
TRBV6-2/TRBV6-3	TRBJ2-7	14	CASSQQQGPYEQYF
TRBV3-1	TRBJ2-2	11	CATRIAGELFF
TRBV29-1	TRBJ2-3	18	CSGKGGGTSGLSTDTQYF
TRBV7-2	TRBJ2-3	13	CASSPLWLDTQYF
TRBV7-2	TRBJ2-7	18	CASSFAGTSGRAQKEQYF
TRBV12-3/TRBV12-4	TRBJ2-1	15	CASNPGGKFDNEQFF
TRBV25-1	TRBJ1-2	14	CASGKTGGNYGYTF
TRBV2	TRBJ2-1	13	CASSDRTGFEQFF
TRBV3-1	TRBJ2-3	14	CASSQPGFTDTQYF
TRBV24-1	TRBJ2-5	16	CATSDLQGARGETQYF
TRBV4-3	TRBJ2-4	16	CASSQDQGAIENIQYF
TRBV20-1	TRBJ2-1	15	CSARDHGQGYNEQFF
TRBV20-1	TRBJ1-1	13	CSARRQGVGEAFF
TRBV9	TRBJ2-3	15	CASNLLAGVGDTQYF
TRBV11-2	TRBJ2-3	14	CASSLGWGLLTQYF
TRBV20-1	TRBJ2-5	14	CSARDGTGKETQYF
TRBV11-2	TRBJ2-1	16	CASSLVITGPYNEQFF
TRBV18	TRBJ2-7	14	CASSPWAPGHEQYF
TRBV6-5	TRBJ2-4	14	CASSYRAQLNIQYF
TRBV6-5	TRBJ2-1	14	CASSYVGSGREQFF
TRBV4-2	TRBJ1-5	16	CASSQEIHSLKSPQHF
TRBV10-2	TRBJ1-4	17	CASSDTGQGAANEKLFF
TRBV20-1	TRBJ2-1	15	CSAPPPSGINNEQFF
TRBV5-6	TRBJ1-4	16	CASSLYQQGTNEKLFF
TRBV6-2/TRBV6-3	TRBJ2-1	15	CASRPPSGAYNEQFF
TRBV7-2	TRBJ1-5	15	CASSSWPGDDQPQHF
TRBV24-1	TRBJ2-1	13	CATSEQKGLALFF
TRBV12-3/TRBV12-4	TRBJ1-1	17	CASSLGRVRTGNTEAFF
TRBV11-1	TRBJ2-5	14	CASSSPGGKETQYF
TRBV6-5	TRBJ2-7	18	CASSYGLRTGPRLGGQYF
TRBV11-3	TRBJ1-1	14	CASSLYESGAEAFF
TRBV6-5	TRBJ1-1	14	CASRPRDIYNEAFF
TRBV6-2/TRBV6-3	TRBJ1-1	16	CASGTLQQTLNTEAFF
TRBV20-1	TRBJ1-4	12	CSAKDRDERLFF
TRBV30	TRBJ2-7	14	CAWGQGDKHYEQYF
TRBV4-3	TRBJ2-7	15	CASSQESGGRYEQYF
TRBV10-3	TRBJ2-7	15	CAISGRGRASYEQYF
TRBV20-1	TRBJ2-3	14	CSANLGRFPDTQYF
TRBV18	TRBJ2-5	13	CASSGRLGETQYF
TRBV7-3	TRBJ2-2	16	CASSPTYTLAAGELFF
TRBV7-8	TRBJ1-5	18	CASSPRTRASTSNQPQHF
TRBV12-3/TRBV12-4	TRBJ1-1	13	CASSNKPNTEAFF
TRBV19	TRBJ1-1	13	CASSRGAVTEAFF
TRBV7-9	TRBJ2-5	14	CASSFGRKGETQYF
TRBV20-1	TRBJ2-7	14	CSARDRTASYEQYF
TRBV12-3/TRBV12-4	TRBJ1-1	14	CASSNRGGRAEAFF
TRBV27	TRBJ1-2	13	CASRPQGLYGYTF
TRBV6-6	TRBJ2-1	13	CASTPGDHNEQFF
TRBV4-3	TRBJ2-5	17	CASSQGASLKTQETQYF
TRBV6-2/TRBV6-3	TRBJ2-4	15	CASSPTSGAQNIQYF
TRBV7-3	TRBJ2-2	15	CASSLTLSNTGELFF
TRBV14	TRBJ2-6	14	CASSRRSGANVLTF